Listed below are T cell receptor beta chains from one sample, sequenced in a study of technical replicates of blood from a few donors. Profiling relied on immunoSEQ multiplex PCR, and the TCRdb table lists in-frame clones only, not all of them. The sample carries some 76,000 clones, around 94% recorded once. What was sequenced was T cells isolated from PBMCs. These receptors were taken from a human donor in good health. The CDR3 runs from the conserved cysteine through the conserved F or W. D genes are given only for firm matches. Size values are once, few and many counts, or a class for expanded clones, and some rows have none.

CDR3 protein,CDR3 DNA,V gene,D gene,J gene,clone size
CASSSGQDYGYTF,TGCGCCAGCAGCTCGGGACAGGACTATGGCTACACCTTC,TRBV5-1,TRBD1,TRBJ1-2,NA
CASSLYPGDTEAFF,TGTGCCAGCAGTTTATACCCAGGGGACACTGAAGCTTTCTTT,TRBV27,NA,TRBJ1-1,NA
CASRVYLTSTDTQYF,TGTGCCAGCAGGGTATATCTCACTAGCACAGATACGCAGTATTTT,TRBV2,NA,TRBJ2-3,NA
CASSVMDSLSDTQYF,TGTGCCAGCAGTGTCATGGACAGTTTGTCAGATACGCAGTATTTT,TRBV25-1,NA,TRBJ2-3,NA
CASSHRGGEQYF,TGCGCCAGCAGCCATAGGGGGGGGGAGCAGTACTTC,TRBV4-1,NA,TRBJ2-7,NA
CASTGLGYTDTQYF,TGTGCCAGCACCGGACTAGGCTATACAGATACGCAGTATTTT,TRBV6-5,TRBD2,TRBJ2-3,few
CASSQGQRPYEQYF,TGCGCCAGCAGCCAAGGGCAGCGCCCCTACGAGCAGTACTTC,TRBV4-3,NA,TRBJ2-7,NA
CASSSSGNTDTQYF,TGTGCCAGCAGCAGTAGCGGGAACACAGATACGCAGTATTTT,TRBV7-2,TRBD2,TRBJ2-3,NA
CSVEEAGGHTEAFF,TGCAGCGTTGAAGAGGCAGGGGGCCACACTGAAGCTTTCTTT,TRBV29-1,TRBD1,TRBJ1-1,NA
CASSDRGSGANVLTF,TGTGCCAGCAGTGACAGGGGATCCGGGGCCAACGTCCTGACTTTC,TRBV6-4,NA,TRBJ2-6,NA
CASSPQGLAGEQYF,TGTGCCAGCTCACCACAGGGACTAGCGGGCGAGCAGTACTTC,TRBV18,TRBD2,TRBJ2-7,once
CASSQDRGTSTDTQYF,TGCGCCAGCAGCCAAGATAGGGGGACAAGCACAGATACGCAGTATTTT,TRBV4-1,NA,TRBJ2-3,NA
CASSLVGLADNTGELFF,TGTGCCAGCAGCTTAGTAGGCCTAGCGGACAACACCGGGGAGCTGTTTTTT,TRBV7-2,TRBD2,TRBJ2-2,NA
CAWQPGPGREKLFF,TGTGCTTGGCAACCGGGACCCGGGAGGGAAAAACTGTTTTTT,TRBV30,NA,TRBJ1-4,NA
CASSHTLEGAHEKLFF,TGTGCCAGCAGCCATACACTCGAGGGGGCGCATGAAAAACTGTTTTTT,TRBV7-9,TRBD1,TRBJ1-4,NA
CASSVGQASSYEQYF,TGTGCCAGCAGCGTAGGGCAGGCAAGCTCCTACGAGCAGTACTTC,TRBV9,NA,TRBJ2-7,once
CASSFRQGAYSNQPQHF,TGTGCCAGCAGCTTCCGACAGGGAGCATATAGCAATCAGCCCCAGCATTTT,TRBV7-9,TRBD1,TRBJ1-5,NA
CASSQAAFGLYNEQFF,TGTGCCAGCAGCCAAGCAGCTTTTGGGCTTTACAATGAGCAGTTCTTC,TRBV4-2,NA,TRBJ2-1,NA
CASSLVRTELYGYTF,TGTGCCAGCAGCTTGGTTCGAACGGAGCTCTATGGCTACACCTTC,TRBV5-5,NA,TRBJ1-2,NA
CASSLLRQGSGQETQYF,TGTGCCAGCAGTTTATTGAGGCAGGGGTCAGGTCAAGAGACCCAGTACTTC,TRBV28,NA,TRBJ2-5,NA
CASSIISGKATGELFF,TGTGCCAGTAGTATTATTAGCGGGAAAGCAACCGGGGAGCTGTTTTTT,TRBV19,TRBD2,TRBJ2-2,once
CASSIWRETHEQFF,TGTGCCAGTAGTATCTGGCGGGAGACCCATGAGCAGTTCTTC,TRBV19,TRBD2,TRBJ2-1,once
CASSSPRTPSSYNEQFF,TGCGCCAGCAGCTCCCCCAGGACACCTTCCTCCTACAATGAGCAGTTCTTC,TRBV5-1,NA,TRBJ2-1,NA
CASSVGQGAPYEQYF,TGTGCCAGCAGCGTAGGGCAGGGGGCCCCCTACGAGCAGTACTTC,TRBV9,TRBD1,TRBJ2-7,NA
CASSATGTDGYGYTF,TGTGCCAGCAGCGCAACTGGGACAGATGGGTATGGCTACACCTTC,TRBV5-6,TRBD1,TRBJ1-2,once
CASSGGQGTDTQYF,TGTGCCAGCAGTGGGGGACAGGGCACAGATACGCAGTATTTT,TRBV6-4,TRBD1,TRBJ2-3,NA
CASSLGPINYGYTF,TGTGCCAGCAGCTTGGGGCCGATTAACTATGGCTACACCTTC,TRBV5-4,NA,TRBJ1-2,NA
CASSVVDSGTADEQFF,TGTGCCAGCAGCGTAGTGGATAGCGGGACTGCCGATGAGCAGTTCTTC,TRBV9,TRBD2,TRBJ2-1,NA
CASSSQGETQYF,TGTGCCAGCAGCTCACAGGGGGAGACCCAGTACTTC,TRBV7-9,TRBD1,TRBJ2-5,NA
CAIRPGTGDTGELFF,TGTGCCATCAGACCCGGGACAGGGGACACCGGGGAGCTGTTTTTT,TRBV10-3,TRBD1,TRBJ2-2,NA
CSGRQGNTIYF,TGCAGTGGAAGACAGGGTAACACCATATATTTT,TRBV20-1,TRBD1,TRBJ1-3,NA
CASSVSVLAGPYNEQFF,TGTGCCAGCAGTGTCTCGGTATTGGCGGGACCCTACAATGAGCAGTTCTTC,TRBV6-4,NA,TRBJ2-1,NA
CASSHTQLAKNIQYF,TGTGCCAGCAGTCATACACAGCTAGCCAAAAACATTCAGTACTTC,TRBV6-5,NA,TRBJ2-4,once
CASSLGLDSNQPQHF,TGTGCCAGCAGCTTGGGGTTAGATAGCAATCAGCCCCAGCATTTT,TRBV5-4,NA,TRBJ1-5,NA
CASSFTTTNEKLFF,TGTGCCAGCAGCTTCACAACAACTAATGAAAAACTGTTTTTT,TRBV7-9,NA,TRBJ1-4,NA
CASSSRGLLDKGGREQYF,TGTGCCAGCAGCTCAAGGGGTCTTCTGGACAAGGGTGGCCGCGAGCAGTACTTC,TRBV14,NA,TRBJ2-7,NA
CASSLLQQVPYNEQFF,TGTGCCAGCAGCTTGCTCCAACAGGTCCCCTACAATGAGCAGTTCTTC,TRBV5-4,NA,TRBJ2-1,NA
CASSLALAGYYEQYF,TGTGCCAGCAGCTTAGCCCTAGCCGGGTACTACGAGCAGTACTTC,TRBV7-2,NA,TRBJ2-7,once
CSVGRDTNQPQHF,TGCAGCGTTGGCCGGGACACCAATCAGCCCCAGCATTTT,TRBV29-1,NA,TRBJ1-5,NA
CASSLGTGRNTEAFF,TGTGCCAGCAGTTTAGGGACAGGGAGGAACACTGAAGCTTTCTTT,TRBV27,TRBD1,TRBJ1-1,NA
CASSETGESDGYTF,TGTGCCAGCAGTGAAACAGGGGAGTCAGATGGCTACACCTTC,TRBV6-5,TRBD1,TRBJ1-2,NA
CASSISGTPTYEQYF,TGTGCCAGCAGTATATCCGGGACACCTACCTACGAGCAGTACTTC,TRBV6-1,NA,TRBJ2-7,NA
CATSREAGVNTEAFF,TGTGCCACCAGCAGAGAGGCAGGGGTGAACACTGAAGCTTTCTTT,TRBV15,NA,TRBJ1-1,NA
CASSARVGQTEAFF,TGTGCCAGCAGCGCGCGGGTCGGACAGACTGAAGCTTTCTTT,TRBV9,NA,TRBJ1-1,NA
CASSLGRAGVSLLGEQFF,TGTGCCAGCAGCTTAGGGCGGGCGGGAGTGTCTTTATTGGGTGAGCAGTTCTTC,TRBV11-2,TRBD2,TRBJ2-1,NA
CASSEVDVWNEQFF,TGTGCCAGCAGCGAGGTAGATGTCTGGAATGAGCAGTTCTTC,TRBV7-6,NA,TRBJ2-1,NA
CASLTGGYGGTEAFF,TGTGCCAGTTTAACAGGGGGCTACGGTGGCACTGAAGCTTTCTTT,TRBV19,TRBD1,TRBJ1-1,NA
CASSLGSYRDRDTEAFF,TGTGCCAGCAGCTTGGGGTCCTATCGGGACAGGGACACTGAAGCTTTCTTT,TRBV5-5,TRBD1,TRBJ1-1,NA
CASSLDVGPEAFF,TGTGCCAGCAGCTTAGACGTTGGCCCTGAAGCTTTCTTT,TRBV11-3,NA,TRBJ1-1,NA